This TCR beta chain was observed in a study of blood T cells in healthy people across ages. The second PCR ran 7 to 11 cycles with a sample-barcoded 5' primer and J-beta primers. TCRdb redid the calling of the 5' RACE reads with MiXCR, one entry per CDR3 protein. The sample lists 1,100,000 or so distinct CDR3 sequences; over 35% were seen once. This clonotype was counted a few times. Sequenced input: blood. The TCR sequence derives from a woman aged 55-69 years in good health.

The CDR3: CASSLGQGGDEQYF. The CDR3 DNA is TGTGCCAGCAGCTTAGGACAGGGGGGGGACGAGCAGTACTTC. The chain has TRBV11-2 and TRBJ2-7; TRBD1 agrees at 9 bases. V dropped 1 base and J dropped 5; count of bases not matched to a gene: 3. The CDR3 length is 14 residues. Germline loops: CDR1 SGHAT, CDR2 FQNNGV.